The 12 T cell receptor beta chains reported below all come from one sample, sequenced in a study of naive and memory T cell subsets. The beta constant-region primer was an equimolar mix of two oligonucleotides covering TRBC1 and TRBC2. Ligated cDNA was amplified by four rounds of PCR with nested alpha and beta constant-region primers and SP2. TCRdb re-called the UMI-ligation and nested PCR reads through MiXCR, storing one row per CDR3 protein. The data show around 160,000 distinct CDR3 sequences, with roughly 22% seen just once and 0.095% to 0.12% held by the top ten. These TCRs' antigens remain unknown. Whole-study findings and limits: Possibly reflecting memory cells re-expressing CD45RA, a few larger clonotypes occurred in naive repertoires, especially CD8.

Sequenced input: naive CD4+ T cells from blood. The receptor source for this set is a human donor in good health.

The chain links TRBV5-1 to TRBJ2-7; TRBD2 aligns across 15 bases. V dropped 4 bases and J dropped 0; count of bases not matched to a gene: 5. CDR1 and CDR2 from the germline V gene are SGHRS and YFSETQ. This CDR3 comprises 17 residues. The CDR3 DNA follows: TGCGCCAGCAGCCCGGGACTAGCGGGAGGAAGCTCCTACGAGCAGTACTTC. Protein sequence: CASSPGLAGGSSYEQYF. The variable domain in full, completed from reference TRBV5-1 and TRBJ2-7, reads KAGVTQTPRYLIKTRGQQVTLSCSPISGHRSVSWYQQTPGQGLQFLFEYFSETQRNKGNFPGRFSGRQFSNSRSEMNVSTLELGDSALYLCASSPGLAGGSSYEQYFGPGTRLTVT.

This clonotype occurred many times. V is TRBV30 and J is TRBJ1-1, with D uncertain. This CDR3 has 12 residues. Germline V lookup: CDR1 GTSNPN, CDR2 SVGIG (reference sequence). Trimming cost V 8 bases and J 3 bases, with 13 bases left between them. The CDR3 spells CAGRRTHTEAFF. CDR3 in DNA: TGTGCCGGGCGACGGACTCACACTGAAGCTTTCTTT.

This clonotype was seen at least ten times. This sequence joins TRBV20-1 and TRBJ2-3; TRBD2 aligns across 8 bases. The CDR3 covers 17 residues. J lost 2 bases, V lost 6 bases, and 16 bases had no gene match. The germline V gene encodes CDR1 DFQATT and CDR2 SNEGSKA (reference sequence). CDR3 residues: CSALEILGLAATDTQYF. The CDR3 region has the DNA TGCAGTGCCCTAGAGATCCTCGGACTAGCTGCCACAGATACGCAGTATTTT.

This clonotype turned up a few times. The J gene is TRBJ2-5, the V gene TRBV20-1; maybe TRBD2 (5 bases). The CDR3 runs to 13 residues. Germline values: CDR1 DFQATT, CDR2 SNEGSKA (reference sequence). V lost 6 bases and J lost 0, with 11 bases in between. The CDR3 sequence: CSATGNNQETQYF. CDR3 DNA sequence: TGCAGTGCCACCGGGAACAACCAAGAGACCCAGTACTTC.

The chain is built from TRBV7-2 and TRBJ2-3; D call uncertain. CDR1 is SGHTA, CDR2 FQGNSA, per germline. V lost 1 base and J 2 bases, leaving 10 bases between the germline ends. The CDR3 has 15 amino acids. The CDR3 loop is CASSLDLTNTDTQYF. In nucleotides, the CDR3 is TGTGCCAGCAGCTTAGATCTCACTAACACAGATACGCAGTATTTT.

The V call is TRBV4-1, the J call TRBJ2-3; D unclear. The germline V gene has CDR1 MGHRA and CDR2 YSYEKL. V lost 1 base, J lost 0 bases, and 14 bases lay in between. The CDR3 is made up of 17 amino acids. In DNA, the CDR3 is TGCGCCAGCAGCCAAGTAATCCTCTCAACTAGCACAGATACGCAGTATTTT. This encodes CASSQVILSTSTDTQYF.

The gene calls are TRBV3-1 and TRBJ2-5, with 8 bases aligning to TRBD2. Germline-derived CDR1 and CDR2 are LGHDT and YNNKEL (reference sequence). The CDR3 sequence is 17 residues long. J lost 2 bases, V lost 0 bases, and 8 bases had no gene match. CDR3 amino acids: CASSQDALAGRQETQYF. CDR3 in DNA: TGTGCCAGCAGCCAAGATGCCCTAGCGGGTCGACAAGAGACCCAGTACTTC.

A few counts support this clonotype. This chain joins TRBV27 and TRBJ2-7; D is ambiguous. This CDR3 comprises 15 residues. Germline-derived CDR1 and CDR2 are MNHEY and SMNVEV (reference sequence). Trimming stripped 1 base from V and 2 bases from J, with 12 bases between. The CDR3 loop is CASSLFLGFPYEQYF. Here the CDR3 DNA reads TGTGCCAGCAGTTTATTCCTCGGATTCCCCTACGAGCAGTACTTC.

This clonotype was recorded only once. This chain connects TRBV27 to TRBJ1-4, with D unresolved. The V and J ends lost 3 bases and 4 bases respectively, with 12 bases between them. This CDR3 comprises 15 residues. Per germline, CDR1 MNHEY and CDR2 SMNVEV (reference sequence). CDR3 DNA: TGTGCCAGCAGTTTTTGGGGTCGGAGTAATGAAAAACTGTTTTTT. As protein: CASSFWGRSNEKLFF.

The CDR3 sequence: CASTRVGEGTKEQYF. The CDR3 DNA follows: TGTGCCAGCACCCGAGTGGGGGAGGGAACGAAGGAGCAGTACTTC. The chain carries TRBV4-2 and TRBJ2-7; 7 bases match TRBD2. Germline loops: CDR1 LGHNA, CDR2 YNFKEQ. The V and J ends lost 7 bases and 7 bases, in that order; junction bases with no gene match: 16. The CDR3 is made up of 15 amino acids.

V is TRBV29-1 and J is TRBJ2-7; 13 bases line up with TRBD2. This CDR3 contains 14 residues. The germline V gene encodes CDR1 SQVTM and CDR2 ANQGSEA. The V gene end was trimmed by 4 bases and the J gene end by 2 bases; junction bases not matched to a gene: 2. The CDR3 nucleotides are TGCAGCGTTGGAGGACTAGCGGGAGCCTACGAGCAGTACTTC. Translating it yields CSVGGLAGAYEQYF.

In this sample, this clonotype turned up a few times. This chain connects TRBV28 to TRBJ2-6; 8 positions match TRBD2. Trimming cost V 7 bases and J 4 bases; bases outside gene matches: 15. This CDR3 contains 18 residues. CDR1 is MDHEN and CDR2 is SYDVKM in the germline V gene. The CDR3 protein is CASTRFRGGLAGANVLTF. CDR3 nucleotide sequence: TGTGCCAGCACCCGATTTCGGGGGGGACTTGCGGGGGCCAACGTCCTGACTTTC.